This T cell receptor (beta chain) was obtained from a study of multiple sclerosis patients with progressive multifocal leukoencephalopathy. Sequencing was at survey level. The protocol was immunoSEQ multiplex PCR, while the TCRdb copy is restricted to in-frame clones and leaves out a portion. The sample records over 25,000 clones, roughly 84% being singletons. Documented time point: time of PML onset. PML in natalizumab-treated patients developed after between about 16 and 56 months of natalizumab therapy. The CDR3 has 14 amino acids. CDR1 is SGHRS and CDR2 is YFSETQ in the germline V gene. Trimming took off 0 bases at V and 4 bases at J, with 10 bases between the two ends.

The specimen was PBMCs, collected from a patient treated with natalizumab. The receptor's source is a human donor with progressive multifocal leukoencephalopathy. The chain has TRBV5-1 and TRBJ1-2, with D unclear. The CDR3, as DNA: TGCGCCAGCAGCTTGGCGGGGTCTGCCTATGGCTACACCTTC. This codes for CASSLAGSAYGYTF.